This T cell receptor beta chain was sequenced in a study of blood T cell repertoires in COVID-19. Study-wide context: The samples span acute and convalescent COVID-19 from the United States, Italy and Spain.

This CDR3 comprises 17 residues. Germline CDR1 and CDR2: KGHDR and SFDVKD. V shed 2 bases, J shed 3 bases, and the junction held 10 bases outside the gene matches. Per the authors' pipeline: Amplification of reference gene primers was used by the study to estimate nucleated cell counts. Generated by immunoSEQ multiplex PCR, the TCRdb table keeps only in-frame clones and is missing some. The DNA gave D and trimming, while V, J and clone size come from that table. The repertoire consists of about 270,000 clones, with approximately 89% occurring once and the leading ten covering 1.6%. The source is a woman aged 55 to 70 who had recovered from COVID-19. The V call is TRBV24-1, the J call TRBJ2-3; 7 bases align to TRBD1. The sample taken for sequencing was peripheral blood. The CDR3 here is CATSDSILDRATDTQYF. In nucleotides, the CDR3 is TGTGCCACCAGTGATTCAATACTTGACAGGGCGACAGATACGCAGTATTTT.